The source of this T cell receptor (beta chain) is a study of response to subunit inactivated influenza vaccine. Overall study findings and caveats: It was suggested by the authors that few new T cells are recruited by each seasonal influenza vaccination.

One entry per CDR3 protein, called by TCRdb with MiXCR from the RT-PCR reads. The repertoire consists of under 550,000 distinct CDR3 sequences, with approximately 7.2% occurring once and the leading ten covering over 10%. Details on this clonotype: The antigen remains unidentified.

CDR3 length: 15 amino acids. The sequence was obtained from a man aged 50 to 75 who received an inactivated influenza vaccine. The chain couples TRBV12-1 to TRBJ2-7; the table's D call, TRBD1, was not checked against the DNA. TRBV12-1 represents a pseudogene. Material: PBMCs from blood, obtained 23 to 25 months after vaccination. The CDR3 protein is CASSFQTGRRYEQYF. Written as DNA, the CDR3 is TGTGCCAGCAGCTTTCAGACAGGGAGACGCTACGAGCAGTACTTC.